The 26 T cell receptor beta chains below were found in one sample sequenced in a study of T cell repertoires in cytomegalovirus infection. TCRdb passed the reads through MiXCR, listing each CDR3 protein once. The sample includes around 740,000 distinct CDR3 sequences, 35% to 45% seen only once; the top ten take about 2.8%. The sample comprised PBMCs. The origin of the receptors is a human donor in good health (CMV status not recorded). Some clones in this sample may be carry-over from other donors' samples.

In nucleotides, the CDR3 is TGTGCCAGCAGCTTGGTCCTAGGAGTGAACACTGAAGCTTTCTTT. Its protein product is CASSLVLGVNTEAFF. The V and J genes are TRBV5-4 and TRBJ1-1; the D is unclear. CDR1 SGHNT and CDR2 YYREEE come from the germline V gene (reference sequence). This CDR3 spans 15 amino acids. V was pared by 0 bases and J by 0 bases, with 9 bases between.

This chain connects TRBV12-3 or TRBV12-4 to TRBJ2-5, with 9 bases fitting TRBD2. CDR3 length: 16 amino acids. The V segment lost 2 bases and the J segment 3 bases; nucleotides outside the gene matches: 7. CDR3 amino acids: CASSLFGGGGEETQYF. In nucleotides, the CDR3 is TGTGCCAGCAGTTTATTTGGCGGGGGGGGAGAAGAGACCCAGTACTTC.

The J gene is TRBJ2-1, the V gene TRBV7-9, with 7 bases matching TRBD1. Germline CDR1 is SEHNR and CDR2 is FQNEAQ (reference sequence). Losses at the gene ends were 4 bases for V and 7 bases for J; bases not matched to a gene: 10. This CDR3 spans 15 amino acids. CDR3 sequence (DNA): TGTGCCAGCAGCTCCCCATGGCAGGGGGTAAATGAGCAGTTCTTC. It yields the protein CASSSPWQGVNEQFF.

This clonotype was found a few times. V is TRBV19 and J is TRBJ1-2; the D gene is possibly TRBD1 (6 bases). Germline V CDR1 and CDR2: LNHDA, SQIVND (reference sequence). With 9 bases removed from V and 4 bases from J, the gap between germline ends came to 24 bases. This CDR3 has 16 amino acids. This chain's CDR3 is CASTRFRLGATYGYTF. The CDR3 DNA sequence: TGTGCCAGCACACGATTTAGGTTGGGGGCTACCTATGGCTACACCTTC.

The chain carries TRBV20-1 and TRBJ1-5; D is unclear. The CDR3 has 16 amino acids. Germline CDR1 DFQATT, CDR2 SNEGSKA (reference sequence). Trimming stripped 1 base from V and 0 bases from J, with 13 bases between. The CDR3 reads CSARARRSNSNQPQHF. The CDR3 DNA sequence: TGCAGTGCTAGAGCGCGCAGAAGCAATAGCAATCAGCCCCAGCATTTT.

This sequence joins TRBV7-6 and TRBJ2-2; no clear D gene. Germline loops: CDR1 SGHVS, CDR2 FNYEAQ. Trimming cost V 3 bases and J 3 bases, with 14 bases left between them. The CDR3 runs 16 residues. The CDR3 region is CASSLGVCLYTGELFF. CDR3 in DNA: TGTGCCAGCAGCTTGGGCGTGTGCTTATACACCGGGGAGCTGTTTTTT.

This clonotype has more than one count but fewer than ten. The CDR3 region has the DNA TGTGCCAGCAGCCAAGGGAGGAGAGGGGGCGCAAATCAGCCCCAGCATTTT. Encoded protein: CASSQGRRGGANQPQHF. The V call is TRBV3-1, the J call TRBJ1-5; the match to TRBD1 covers 7 bases. This CDR3 is built from 17 residues. The V gene's germline CDR1 is LGHDT and CDR2 YNNKEL (reference sequence). V shed 1 base, J shed 4 bases, and the junction held 10 bases outside the gene matches.

There are a few counts of this clonotype. The genes are TRBV7-9 and TRBJ1-4; 7 bases agree with TRBD1. The J segment lost 4 bases and the V segment lost 1 base, leaving 3 bases of the junction unmatched. The CDR3 contains 15 residues. Germline V gives CDR1 SEHNR, CDR2 FQNEAQ (reference sequence). Written as DNA, the CDR3 is TGTGCCAGCAGCTTAGGGGGACAGTTTAATGAAAAACTGTTTTTT. Protein: CASSLGGQFNEKLFF.

The chain links TRBV27 to TRBJ2-1; 7 nucleotides align to TRBD1. With 6 bases clipped from V and 6 bases from J, the junction kept 11 bases outside the gene matches. Germline V lookup: CDR1 MNHEY, CDR2 SMNVEV (reference sequence). The CDR3 length is 15 residues. The CDR3 region is CASRLISDRLNEQFF. The CDR3 DNA reads as TGTGCCAGCAGACTTATCTCGGACAGGCTCAATGAGCAGTTCTTC.

This clonotype showed up just a few times. The rearrangement joins TRBV4-1 to TRBJ2-5, with 7 positions matching TRBD1. J was trimmed by 4 bases and V by 5 bases; bases with no gene match: 7. The germline gives CDR1 MGHRA, CDR2 YSYEKL. The CDR3 is made up of 14 amino acids. CDR3 DNA sequence: TGCGCCAGCAGCAAGACAGGGAGTGGAGAGACCCAGTACTTC. Residues: CASSKTGSGETQYF.

This clonotype was found many times. V usage is TRBV4-1 and J usage is TRBJ2-1; D is possibly TRBD1 (6 bases). This CDR3 contains 15 residues. Germline CDR1 reads MGHRA; CDR2 reads YSYEKL. V was trimmed by 1 base and J by 8 bases, leaving 15 bases between them. The CDR3: CASSQGPGATYEQFF. CDR3 DNA sequence: TGCGCCAGCAGCCAAGGGCCAGGGGCAACTTATGAGCAGTTCTTC.

Ten or more counts support this clonotype. The gene calls are TRBV7-3 and TRBJ1-5; weak D call: TRBD1 (5 bases). Trimming left V 5 bases short and J 0 bases short, with 17 bases between. CDR3 length: 17 residues. CDR1 is SGHTA, CDR2 FQGTGA, per germline. The CDR3 region is CASSLLNRQYSNQPQHF. The CDR3 DNA is TGTGCCAGCAGCCTACTAAACCGACAGTATAGCAATCAGCCCCAGCATTTT.

V and J are TRBV7-9 and TRBJ1-1; D is perhaps TRBD1 (6 bases). The V and J ends lost 3 bases and 5 bases respectively, with 16 bases between them. CDR3 length equals 15 residues. Germline V CDR1 and CDR2: SEHNR, FQNEAQ (reference sequence). CDR3 loop: CASSFPVGGGTEAFF. The CDR3 bases are TGTGCCAGCAGCTTCCCGGTCGGAGGGGGAACTGAAGCTTTCTTT.

The rearrangement links TRBV20-1 to TRBJ2-7; maybe TRBD2 (6 bases). Per germline, CDR1 DFQATT and CDR2 SNEGSKA (reference sequence). This CDR3 is built from 16 residues. V was pared by 0 bases and J by 1 base, with 16 bases between. CDR3 loop: CSARDPGEVRSYEQYF. CDR3 bases: TGCAGTGCTAGAGACCCCGGGGAGGTGAGATCCTACGAGCAGTACTTC.

The chain is built from TRBV29-1 and TRBJ2-1, with 9 bases identical to TRBD2. Germline trimming cut 7 bases from V and 4 bases from J; bases unmatched to any gene: 2. Germline CDR1 and CDR2: SQVTM and ANQGSEA. The CDR3 runs 12 residues. CDR3 sequence reads: CSGGLAYNEQFF. Written as DNA, the CDR3 is TGCAGCGGGGGACTAGCTTACAATGAGCAGTTCTTC.

A remark on this clonotype: The CDR3 carries no conserved terminal phenylalanine or tryptophan, so it likely arises from a read error. The chain couples TRBV20-1 to TRBJ2-7, with D tentatively TRBD1 or TRBD2 (5 bases each). The CDR3 runs 13 residues. Germline CDR1 and CDR2: DFQATT and SNEGSKA (reference sequence). Trimming stripped 4 bases from V and 2 bases from J, with 12 bases between. CDR3 residues: CSAKGSYTYEQYL. DNA of the CDR3: TGCAGTGCTAAGGGGAGCTATACCTACGAGCAGTACTTA.

This clonotype was seen a handful of times. The V and J genes are TRBV19 and TRBJ1-2; possibly TRBD1 for D (5 bases). Per the germline V gene, CDR1 is LNHDA and CDR2 is SQIVND (reference sequence). The V gene lost 3 bases and the J gene lost 13 bases, with 15 bases spanning the gap. CDR3 length: 12 amino acids. The chain's CDR3 is CASSIRQGLATF. The CDR3 DNA sequence: TGTGCCAGTAGTATTCGGCAGGGACTTGCCACCTTC.

This clonotype has only a few counts. The chain recombines TRBV12-3 or TRBV12-4 with TRBJ1-4, with TRBD1 matching over 9 bases. J gave up 7 bases and V 6 bases, and 6 bases lay outside the gene matches. This CDR3 is 14 amino acids long. CDR3: CASREQGAGEKLFF. DNA of the CDR3: TGTGCCAGCAGAGAACAGGGGGCAGGTGAAAAACTGTTTTTT.

Notes on this clonotype: At one of its ends the junction is not consistent with the germline gene, which may arise from a read error. The chain carries TRBV12-3 or TRBV12-4 and TRBJ2-5, with 9 bases aligning to TRBD1. The CDR3 is made up of 15 amino acids. The CDR3: CASSLGDRERETQSF. The DNA of the CDR3 is TGTGCCAGCAGTTTAGGGGACAGGGAGAGAGAGACCCAGTCCTTC.

This clonotype was counted between two and nine times. V gene TRBV28 combines with J gene TRBJ1-4; D gene uncertain. Between the trimmed V and J ends, which lost 3 bases and 10 bases, there was a span of 9 bases. CDR1 is MDHEN and CDR2 is SYDVKM in the germline V gene. The CDR3 contains 12 residues. CDR3 protein: CASSLDLSKLFF. The CDR3 nucleotides are TGTGCCAGCAGTTTGGACCTCTCAAAACTGTTTTTT.

The V call is TRBV7-8, the J call TRBJ1-3; D is undetermined. The CDR3 totals 16 residues. The V gene lost 2 bases and the J gene lost 3 bases, with 14 bases spanning the gap. Germline V gene data show CDR1 as SGHVS and CDR2 as FQNEAQ. CDR3 nucleotide sequence: TGTGCCAGCAGCTTATACGACATGTGGGGTGGAAACACCATATATTTT. This translates into CASSLYDMWGGNTIYF.

The chain couples TRBV7-6 to TRBJ2-2, with D tentatively TRBD1 or TRBD2 (5 bases each). With 3 bases removed from V and 10 bases from J, the gap between germline ends came to 12 bases. The CDR3 covers 13 residues. CDR1 and CDR2 (germline): SGHVS, FNYEAQ. Here the CDR3 reads CASSLGDPVELFF. CDR3 DNA sequence: TGTGCCAGCAGCTTGGGGGATCCCGTGGAGCTGTTTTTT.

This clonotype was seen only once. The gene calls are TRBV5-5 and TRBJ1-6; the D gene is possibly TRBD1 (5 bases). Germline-derived CDR1 and CDR2 are SGHKS and YYEKEE (reference sequence). The V gene lost 0 bases and the J gene lost 7 bases, with 11 bases spanning the gap. The CDR3 runs to 15 residues. CDR3 residues: CASSLEGVWNSPLHF. CDR3 sequence (DNA): TGTGCCAGCAGCTTGGAAGGGGTTTGGAATTCACCCCTCCACTTT.

The genes are TRBV6-2 or TRBV6-3 and TRBJ2-1, with D perhaps TRBD2 (5 bases). The V end was cut by 2 bases, the J end by 13 bases, with 15 bases between. CDR1 and CDR2 (germline): MNHEY, SVGEGT. This CDR3 is 13 amino acids long. The CDR3 DNA is TGTGCCAGCAGTTACGGTGGTCGGAGGTCACAGTTCTTC. Its translation is CASSYGGRRSQFF.

This clonotype has a handful of counts. The DNA for the CDR3 is TGCGCCAGCAGCTGGGGTGCCGGGGGGGCCTTTGAGCAGTTCTTC. It codes for CASSWGAGGAFEQFF. The V gene is TRBV5-1, the J gene TRBJ2-1; TRBD2 aligns across 8 bases. The V gene's germline CDR1 is SGHRS and CDR2 YFSETQ. The CDR3 extends over 15 amino acids. V shed 3 bases and J 9 bases; nucleotides not matched to a gene: 11.

CDR3: CASSLVMGPYNEQFF. The CDR3 DNA reads TGTGCCAGCAGCTTAGTAATGGGGCCCTACAATGAGCAGTTCTTC. The chain links TRBV7-2 to TRBJ2-1; TRBD1 is a possible D gene (5 bases). Trimming pared 1 base from V and 2 bases from J, leaving 9 bases between. CDR3 size: 15 residues. CDR1 and CDR2 (germline): SGHTA, FQGNSA.